What follows are 30 T cell receptor beta chains derived from one specimen sequenced in a study of blood T cells in healthy people across ages. Primers used in a second PCR of roughly 7 to 12 cycles were a sample-barcoded 5' primer and a J-beta primer mix. TCRdb analysed the 5' RACE reads with MiXCR anew, one entry per CDR3 protein. Found here are 540,000 or so distinct CDR3 sequences, approximately 25% of them singletons; the top ten hold around 10%. These data were likewise used in another study, on T cells of mothers and their children.

The sample was blood. The source of these receptors is a boy aged 5-17 years in good health.

This clonotype has just a few counts. The genes are TRBV20-1 and TRBJ2-7; 8 nucleotides line up with TRBD2. The CDR3 length is 13 residues. CDR1 is DFQATT, CDR2 SNEGSKA, per germline (reference sequence). Unmatched junction bases numbered 13, after V lost 6 bases and J lost 9 bases. CDR3 residues: CSAELAVTGGQYF. CDR3 coding DNA: TGCAGTGCCGAACTAGCGGTGACTGGCGGGCAGTACTTC.

Only a few counts were recorded for this clonotype. DNA of the CDR3: TGCGCCAGCAGCCAAGGACTAGCGGGACTGGGGGAGCAGTACTTC. Residues: CASSQGLAGLGEQYF. The chain is built from TRBV4-1 and TRBJ2-7; TRBD2 agrees at 11 bases. V was pared by 1 base and J by 7 bases, with 6 bases of the junction left unmatched. The CDR3 extends over 15 amino acids. The germline gives CDR1 MGHRA, CDR2 YSYEKL.

This chain uses TRBV6-6 with TRBJ1-6, with 10 bases that match TRBD1. The ends lost 7 bases at V and 9 bases at J; junction bases unmatched: 12. Per germline, CDR1 MNHNY and CDR2 SVGAGI (reference sequence). The CDR3 has 16 amino acids. CDR3 loop: CASNPATGGGGSPLHF. The DNA of the CDR3 is TGTGCCAGCAATCCGGCGACAGGGGGCGGAGGTTCACCCCTCCACTTT.

This clonotype was observed a handful of times. The chain uses TRBV5-1 and TRBJ2-7, with unresolved D. Germline values: CDR1 SGHRS, CDR2 YFSETQ. Trimming pared 0 bases from V and 2 bases from J, leaving 12 bases between. CDR3 length: 15 residues. In DNA, the CDR3 is TGCGCCAGCAGCTTGGGTTTTGACACCACCTACGAGCAGTACTTC. This gives the protein CASSLGFDTTYEQYF.

The rearrangement uses TRBV7-2 and TRBJ2-4; D is uncertain. The CDR3 spans 16 residues. The germline gives CDR1 SGHTA, CDR2 FQGNSA. V gave up 1 base and J gave up 8 bases, with 18 bases separating them. The CDR3 sequence: CASSLDGTDSNDIQYF. In nucleotides, the CDR3 is TGTGCCAGCAGCTTAGATGGAACTGATTCGAACGACATTCAGTACTTC.

This clonotype was detected only a few times. CDR3 in DNA: TGTGCCAGCAGCTTAGGCCGGACACCGGGCGGTGAGCAGTTCTTC. It is translated as CASSLGRTPGGEQFF. V is TRBV11-1 and J is TRBJ2-1, with D maybe TRBD1 (5 bases). This CDR3 region has 15 residues. Germline assignment: CDR1 SGHAT and CDR2 FQDESV (reference sequence). Between the trimmed V and J ends, which lost 1 base and 9 bases, there was a span of 16 bases.

This chain joins TRBV24-1 and TRBJ2-6; D not resolved. The V gene lost 2 bases and the J gene lost 4 bases, with 20 bases spanning the gap. The CDR3 is made up of 19 amino acids. Looked up from germline, CDR1 is KGHDR and CDR2 is SFDVKD. CDR3 sequence: CATSDSRYPVTTGANVLTF. The CDR3 DNA reads TGTGCCACCAGTGATTCCCGATACCCAGTTACGACCGGGGCCAACGTCCTGACTTTC.

The chain combines TRBV15 with TRBJ2-2; 9 bases agree with TRBD2. The CDR3 extends over 15 amino acids. V shed 6 bases, J shed 3 bases, and the junction held 5 bases outside the gene matches. Germline V CDR1 and CDR2: LNHNV, YYDKDF (reference sequence). The CDR3 coding sequence is TGTGCCACCAGATCGACTAGCGGCTACACCGGGGAGCTGTTTTTT. This translates into CATRSTSGYTGELFF.

This clonotype was picked up a small number of times. The rearrangement uses TRBV20-1 and TRBJ1-1; unclear D gene. V dropped 5 bases and J dropped 1 base, with 14 bases sitting between them. The CDR3 length is 14 residues. The germline V gene encodes CDR1 DFQATT and CDR2 SNEGSKA (reference sequence). CDR3 amino acids: CSASVRTTNTEAFF. The CDR3 coding sequence is TGCAGTGCTTCCGTCCGGACCACGAACACTGAAGCTTTCTTT.

This clonotype appeared a few times. The CDR3 DNA reads TGCAGCGCAGGGTTACGGGACAGGACCTCCCCAACTAATGAAAAACTGTTTTTT. Translation: CSAGLRDRTSPTNEKLFF. The chain combines TRBV29-1 with TRBJ1-4; TRBD1 matches 8 bases. The junction had 16 bases not matched to a gene; V was cut back by 7 bases and J by 0 bases. The germline CDR1 and CDR2 sequences are SQVTM and ANQGSEA. The CDR3 covers 18 residues.

CDR3: CASSFRDTNTEAFF. CDR3 in DNA: TGTGCCAGCAGCTTCCGGGACACCAACACTGAAGCTTTCTTT. The rearrangement links TRBV9 to TRBJ1-1, with D maybe TRBD1 (6 bases). The CDR3 runs 14 residues. V lost 4 bases and J 2 bases, leaving 12 bases between the germline ends. Per the germline V gene, CDR1 is SGDLS and CDR2 is YYNGEE.

The chain joins TRBV18 to TRBJ1-5, with D unresolved. Germline V CDR1 and CDR2: KGHSH, LQKENI. The V end lost 3 bases, the J end lost 0 bases, and 9 bases lay between the germline ends. This CDR3 has 15 residues. CDR3 region: CASSPTQNSNQPQHF. In DNA, the CDR3 is TGTGCCAGCTCACCGACACAAAATAGCAATCAGCCCCAGCATTTT.

The J gene is TRBJ1-1, the V gene TRBV5-1; 7 bases align to TRBD1. The V segment lost 4 bases and the J segment 0 bases; nucleotides outside the gene matches: 15. This CDR3 is built from 18 residues. The germline CDR1 and CDR2 sequences are SGHRS and YFSETQ. CDR3 nucleotides: TGCGCCAGCAGCAGTAATAACAGGGGAATGGGATTGAACACTGAAGCTTTCTTT. This sequence encodes CASSSNNRGMGLNTEAFF.

Many counts were recorded for this clonotype. The chain joins TRBV20-1 to TRBJ2-1; tentative D call: TRBD2 (7 bases). The CDR3 length is 16 residues. V was clipped by 0 bases and J by 9 bases, with 21 bases between them. Germline V CDR1 and CDR2: DFQATT, SNEGSKA (reference sequence). The DNA of the CDR3 is TGCAGTGCTAGAGATCTAAGAGAGGGGGGGTGGGCTGAGCAGTTCTTC. Encoded protein: CSARDLREGGWAEQFF.

This clonotype has only one observation. This may arise from a read error, as a much more abundant clone is one base away. Here the CDR3 DNA reads TGTGCCAGCAGCCGCGGGACTAGCGGCACAGATACGCAGTATTTT. Its protein product is CASSRGTSGTDTQYF. V gene TRBV5-4 combines with J gene TRBJ2-3; 10 bases match TRBD2. This CDR3 has 15 residues. The germline CDR1 and CDR2 sequences are SGHNT and YYREEE (reference sequence). The ends lost 4 bases at V and 1 base at J; junction bases unmatched: 3.

A remark on this clonotype: A read error may account for a junction end that differs from germline. The V and J genes are TRBV19 and TRBJ2-1; 7 bases agree with TRBD2. This CDR3 has 17 amino acids. CDR1 is LNHDA, CDR2 SQIVND, per germline (reference sequence). This CDR3 is CARKPSGSHLSYNEQLF. Written as DNA, the CDR3 is TGTGCCAGGAAACCTAGCGGTAGCCACCTCTCCTACAATGAGCAGCTCTTC.

This clonotype was seen more than once but under ten times. The chain employs TRBV27 and TRBJ2-1, with D possibly TRBD2 on 5 matching bases. CDR1 is MNHEY, CDR2 SMNVEV, per germline (reference sequence). The V gene lost 0 bases and the J gene lost 2 bases, with 11 bases spanning the gap. This CDR3 is built from 16 residues. This CDR3 reads CASSLSGLAAYNEQFF. CDR3 nucleotides: TGTGCCAGCAGTTTATCTGGGCTAGCCGCCTACAATGAGCAGTTCTTC.

In this sample, this clonotype turned up a few times. The genes are TRBV7-9 and TRBJ2-5; the match to TRBD2 covers 13 bases. CDR3 length: 16 amino acids. From germline, CDR1 is SEHNR and CDR2 FQNEAQ (reference sequence). V trimming: 4 bases; J trimming: 2 bases; junction bases outside the gene matches: 4. The CDR3 is CASSSQGLAGQETQYF. DNA of the CDR3: TGTGCCAGCAGCTCCCAGGGACTAGCGGGACAAGAGACCCAGTACTTC. Complete variable domain (other parts from reference TRBV7-9 and TRBJ2-5): DTGVSQNPRHKITKRGQNVTFRCDPISEHNRLYWYRQTLGQGPEFLTYFQNEAQLEKSRLLSDRFSAERPKGSFSTLEIQRTEQGDSAMYLCASSSQGLAGQETQYFGPGTRLLVL.

This clonotype was observed a few times. The V call is TRBV9, the J call TRBJ2-5, with 11 bases fitting TRBD2. The DNA end is more similar to TRBJ2-7, so the J call may be wrong. The CDR3 length is 14 residues. Germline V gene sequence: CDR1 SGDLS, CDR2 YYNGEE. This chain's CDR3 is CASSAGTSGYEQYF. The CDR3 DNA reads as TGTGCCAGCAGCGCGGGGACTAGCGGTTACGAGCAGTACTTC.

V gene TRBV12-3 or TRBV12-4 combines with J gene TRBJ2-1, with D perhaps matching TRBD1 or TRBD2 (6 bases each). There are 15 residues in the CDR3. The ends were cut back, 3 bases at V and 5 bases at J, with 14 bases in the middle. CDR3 sequence reads: CASSLKGDFNNEQFF. Here the CDR3 DNA reads TGTGCCAGCAGTTTGAAGGGGGACTTTAACAATGAGCAGTTCTTC.

This clonotype has more than one count but fewer than ten. The V and J genes are TRBV5-1 and TRBJ1-1; 9 bases align to TRBD1. The length of the CDR3 is 16 residues. V was clipped by 0 bases and J by 0 bases; unmatched bases: 3. Germline V lookup: CDR1 SGHRS, CDR2 YFSETQ. The CDR3 region has the DNA TGCGCCAGCAGCTTGGATGGACAGGGGTTGAACACTGAAGCTTTCTTT. Amino acid sequence: CASSLDGQGLNTEAFF.

This clonotype was counted ten times or more. The chain employs TRBV20-1 and TRBJ2-4, with 12 bases aligning to TRBD1. Germline-derived CDR1 and CDR2 are DFQATT and SNEGSKA (reference sequence). This CDR3 contains 14 residues. V gave up 3 bases and J gave up 9 bases; unmatched junction bases: 6. The CDR3 sequence is CSASKGQGAVIQYF. The CDR3 DNA reads as TGCAGTGCTAGCAAGGGACAGGGGGCGGTCATTCAGTACTTC.

V and J are TRBV6-5 and TRBJ2-7, with no clear D. Trimming took 5 bases from V and 2 from J, leaving 7 bases between them. Per germline, CDR1 MNHEY and CDR2 SVGAGI. CDR3 length: 12 residues. Written as DNA, the CDR3 is TGTGCCAGCAGTAAGGGCCCCTACGAGCAGTACTTC. Its protein is CASSKGPYEQYF.

This clonotype is a singleton in its sample. V and J are TRBV9 and TRBJ2-1; 7 bases map to TRBD1. The CDR3 length is 14 residues. Trimming removed 3 bases from V and 8 bases from J; junction bases left unmatched: 8. From germline, CDR1 is SGDLS and CDR2 YYNGEE. The CDR3 bases are TGTGCCAGCAGCGACGACGGGACAGATGATGAGCAGTTCTTC. Translating gives CASSDDGTDDEQFF.

This clonotype showed up just a few times. The genes are TRBV7-2 and TRBJ2-5, with D possibly TRBD1 on 6 matching bases. The CDR3 totals 13 residues. CDR1 is SGHTA, CDR2 FQGNSA, per germline. The germline V and J ends were trimmed by 6 bases and 5 bases, with 13 bases remaining between them. CDR3: CASSPGVRETQYF. DNA for the CDR3: TGTGCCAGCAGTCCAGGGGTTCGGGAGACCCAGTACTTC.

V usage is TRBV7-3 and J usage is TRBJ2-1, with 7 bases that match TRBD2. Germline trimming cut 2 bases from V and 6 bases from J; bases unmatched to any gene: 10. In germline, CDR1 is SGHTA, CDR2 FQGTGA. The CDR3 spans 16 residues. The CDR3 region is CASSLPGGGPVNEQFF. The CDR3 nucleotides read TGTGCCAGCAGCTTACCGGGGGGAGGGCCCGTCAATGAGCAGTTCTTC. The full variable domain, rest sourced from reference TRBV7-3 and TRBJ2-1, is GAGVSQTPSNKVTEKGKYVELRCDPISGHTALYWYRQSLGQGPEFLIYFQGTGAADDSGLPNDRFFAVRPEGSVSTLKIQRTERGDSAVYLCASSLPGGGPVNEQFFGPGTRLTVL.

This clonotype has just a few counts. V is TRBV27 and J is TRBJ2-1, with 8 bases fitting TRBD2. Trimming removed 3 bases from V and 8 bases from J; junction bases left unmatched: 9. The CDR3 has 15 amino acids. Germline assignment: CDR1 MNHEY and CDR2 SMNVEV (reference sequence). The CDR3 is CASSLVASGLHEQFF. The CDR3 nucleotides are TGTGCCAGCAGTTTGGTAGCTAGCGGGCTGCATGAGCAGTTCTTC.

This clonotype was seen many times. One end of the junction does not line up with germline, which may come from a read error. The rearrangement joins TRBV9 to TRBJ1-3, with D tentatively TRBD1 (5 bases). Germline loops: CDR1 SGDLS, CDR2 YYNGEE. The CDR3 is 12 residues long. Here the CDR3 DNA reads TGTGCCAGCAGCGTCCCGGGACTAGCGGGAGGTTTT. Its translation is CASSVPGLAGGF.

The chain links TRBV5-1 to TRBJ2-6; TRBD1 matches at 8 bases. V shed 0 bases, J shed 0 bases, and the junction held 2 bases outside the gene matches. This CDR3 has 17 residues. Per germline, CDR1 SGHRS and CDR2 YFSETQ. CDR3 sequence: CASSLEGTGSGANVLTF. CDR3 nucleotides: TGCGCCAGCAGCTTGGAAGGGACAGGCTCTGGGGCCAACGTCCTGACTTTC.

The table lists this clonotype with a few counts. The J gene is TRBJ2-4, the V gene TRBV20-1; 7 bases line up with TRBD1. The germline V gene has CDR1 DFQATT and CDR2 SNEGSKA (reference sequence). Losses at the gene ends were 8 bases for V and 5 bases for J; bases not matched to a gene: 15. This CDR3 spans 15 amino acids. As DNA, the CDR3 is TGCAGTTCTCAACGACAGGGTATTTGGGAAAACATTCAGTACTTC. Translation gives CSSQRQGIWENIQYF.